The clone carrying this T cell receptor beta chain was observed a handful of times. TCRdb reprocessed the RACE reads with MiXCR, giving one entry per CDR3 protein. The repertoire has 120,000 or so distinct CDR3 sequences, 11% of them found once; the top ten carry under 2.5%. Per the germline V gene, CDR1 is MDHEN and CDR2 is SYDVKM. This CDR3 has 17 residues. With 7 bases clipped from V and 4 bases from J, the junction kept 12 bases outside the gene matches. This specimen belongs to a study of human T cells and chemical hapten exposure. Time point given: patch test 3, about 24 weeks after DPC sensitization. Noted treatment: therapeutic diphenylcyclopropenone sensitization with weekly scalp DPC.

The sample in question was whole blood, obtained in connection with sensitization to the hapten diphenylcyclopropenone (DPC). The source of this sequence is a woman aged 45 to 65 with alopecia areata. Some clones in this sample may be carry-over from other donors' samples. The V call is TRBV28, the J call TRBJ2-6; TRBD1 agrees at 8 bases. CDR3 residues: CASKTDGTGKGANVLTF. CDR3 in DNA: TGTGCCAGCAAAACCGACGGGACAGGAAAGGGGGCCAACGTCCTGACTTTC. Combining the CDR3 with reference TRBV28 and TRBJ2-6 gives the whole variable domain DVKVTQSSRYLVKRTGEKVFLECVQDMDHENMFWYRQDPGLGLRLIYFSYDVKMKEKGDIPEGYSVSREKKERFSLILESASTNQTSMYLCASKTDGTGKGANVLTFGAGSRLTVL.